One sample yielded the 4 T cell receptor beta chains listed below, sequenced in a study of T cell repertoires in ileal Crohn's disease (dated by TCRdb to the late 2010s). The time point tag for this specimen amounts to: inflamed ileum from the surgical specimen. The library was prepared using the immunoSEQ multiplex PCR assay. TCRdb took this table from immuneACCESS and kept in-frame rearrangements with V and J called. Such tables lack part of the clones; where checked against another copy, unresolved V genes explain under half of the gap, and the rest is unexplained. For this sample the table gives some 17,000 clones, of which about 70% were detected only once. Of the sample, roughly 4.1% is held by the ten largest clones. Source material: ileal tissue. All receptors derive from an adult with Crohn's disease.

The chain uses TRBV6-4 and TRBJ2-2; 7 bases map to TRBD2. Looked up from germline, CDR1 is MRHNA and CDR2 is SNTAGT. The CDR3 spans 14 residues. Trimming removed 2 bases from V and 4 bases from J; junction bases left unmatched: 1. The CDR3 DNA is TGTGCCAGCAGTGACGGGAGGGCCACCGGGGAGCTGTTTTTT. It translates to CASSDGRATGELFF.

The chain employs TRBV5-1 and TRBJ2-7; 7 bases are a match to TRBD1. CDR1 is SGHRS and CDR2 is YFSETQ in the germline V gene. J was trimmed by 6 bases and V by 4 bases; bases with no gene match: 16. The CDR3 has 16 amino acids. CDR3 DNA sequence: TGCGCCAGCAGCCTCTCCCCCGGGACAGCATCCCTCGAGCAGTACTTC. As protein: CASSLSPGTASLEQYF.

The chain couples TRBV6-5 to TRBJ2-1; D unclear. V was cut by 8 bases and J by 0 bases, with 8 bases left in between. CDR1 is MNHEY and CDR2 is SVGAGI in the germline V gene. CDR3 length equals 13 residues. The CDR3 DNA follows: TGTGCCAGCCATCAAAGCTCCTACAATGAGCAGTTCTTC. Translation gives CASHQSSYNEQFF.

CDR3 coding DNA: TGTGCCAGCAGCCGGCGGGCCGAAGGCTACACCTTC. Its protein is CASSRRAEGYTF. This chain uses TRBV5-6 with TRBJ1-2; D is uncertain. From germline, CDR1 is SGHDT and CDR2 YYEEEE. This CDR3 has 12 amino acids. With 4 bases removed from V and 8 bases from J, the gap between germline ends came to 12 bases.